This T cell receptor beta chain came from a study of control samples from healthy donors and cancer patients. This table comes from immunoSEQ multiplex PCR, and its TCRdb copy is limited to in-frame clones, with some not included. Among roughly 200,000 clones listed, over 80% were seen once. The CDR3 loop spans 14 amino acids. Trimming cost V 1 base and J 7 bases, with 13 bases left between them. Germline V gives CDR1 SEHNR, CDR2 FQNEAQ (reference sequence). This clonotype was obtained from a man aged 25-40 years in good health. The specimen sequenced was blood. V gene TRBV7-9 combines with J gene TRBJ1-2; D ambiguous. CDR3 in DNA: TGTGCCAGCAGCTTAGGCGCGGGCCAATTTGGCTACACCTTC. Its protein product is CASSLGAGQFGYTF.